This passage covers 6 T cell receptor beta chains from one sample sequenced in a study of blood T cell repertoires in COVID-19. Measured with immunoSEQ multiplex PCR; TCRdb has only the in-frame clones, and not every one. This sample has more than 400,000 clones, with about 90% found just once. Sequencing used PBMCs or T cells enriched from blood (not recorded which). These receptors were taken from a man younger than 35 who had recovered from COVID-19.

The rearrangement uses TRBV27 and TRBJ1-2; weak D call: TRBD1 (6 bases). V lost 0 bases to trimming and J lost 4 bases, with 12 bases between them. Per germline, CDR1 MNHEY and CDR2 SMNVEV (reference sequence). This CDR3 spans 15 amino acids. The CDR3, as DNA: TGTGCCAGCAGTTTATCGCTAACAGGGCGCTATGGCTACACCTTC. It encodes CASSLSLTGRYGYTF.

Here the CDR3 DNA reads TGCGCCAGCAGCCAAAAAGCTGGACTAGCGGGAGGGCCTTACAATGAGCAGTTCTTC. It is translated as CASSQKAGLAGGPYNEQFF. This chain connects TRBV4-1 to TRBJ2-1; 15 nucleotides match TRBD2. The V and J ends lost 2 bases and 4 bases, in that order; junction bases with no gene match: 9. Germline V gene sequence: CDR1 MGHRA, CDR2 YSYEKL. This CDR3 is built from 19 residues.

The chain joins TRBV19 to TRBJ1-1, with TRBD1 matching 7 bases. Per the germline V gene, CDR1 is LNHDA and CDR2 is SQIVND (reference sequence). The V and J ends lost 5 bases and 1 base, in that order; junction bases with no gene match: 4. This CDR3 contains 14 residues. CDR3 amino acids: CASSWDSWNTEAFF. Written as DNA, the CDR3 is TGTGCCAGTAGTTGGGACAGTTGGAACACTGAAGCTTTCTTT.

CDR3 nucleotides: TGTGCCAGCAGTGGCTACGGGGGCACTGAAGCTTTCTTT. Protein: CASSGYGGTEAFF. The chain recombines TRBV25-1 with TRBJ1-1, with D maybe TRBD1 (5 bases). Germline lookup yields CDR1 MGHDK and CDR2 SYGVNS. The V and J ends lost 4 bases and 4 bases respectively, with 10 bases between them. The CDR3 covers 13 residues.

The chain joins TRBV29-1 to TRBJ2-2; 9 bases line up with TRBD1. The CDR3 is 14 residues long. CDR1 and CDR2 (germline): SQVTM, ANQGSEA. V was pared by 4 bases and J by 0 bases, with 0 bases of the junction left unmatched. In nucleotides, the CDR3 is TGCAGCGTTGGGGACAGGGCGAACACCGGGGAGCTGTTTTTT. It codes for CSVGDRANTGELFF.

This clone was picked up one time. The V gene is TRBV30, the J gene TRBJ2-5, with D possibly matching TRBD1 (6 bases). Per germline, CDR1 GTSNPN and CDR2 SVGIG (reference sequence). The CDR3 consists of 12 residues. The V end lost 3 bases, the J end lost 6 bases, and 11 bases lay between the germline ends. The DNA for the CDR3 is TGTGCCTGGAGCGGGGACACGCAGACCCAGTACTTC. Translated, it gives CAWSGDTQTQYF.